Following are 28 T cell receptor beta chains from one sample sequenced in a study of radiation and T cells in renal cell carcinoma. Here immunoSEQ multiplex PCR was the method, and the copy in TCRdb shows in-frame clones only, minus some. Among 130,000 to 150,000 clones listed, 75% to 90% were seen once. Documented time point: blood 4 weeks post-SBRT, at nephrectomy. The treatment here: 15 Gy SBRT to primary tumor, nephrectomy 4 weeks later. The source was blood, collected from a patient whose treatment included radiotherapy and nephrectomy. Receptors were obtained from a woman between 45 and 60 years old with renal cell carcinoma.

This chain uses TRBV5-6 with TRBJ2-6, with D tentatively TRBD1 (5 bases). The CDR3 totals 14 residues. Germline V gene lookup returns CDR1 SGHDT and CDR2 YYEEEE. Trimming took 2 bases from V and 2 from J, leaving 5 bases between them. The CDR3 region has the DNA TGTGCCAGCAGCTTCAGGGCTGGGGCCAACGTCCTGACTTTC. Translated: CASSFRAGANVLTF.

The rearrangement uses TRBV19 and TRBJ1-5; TRBD1 might be the D (6 bases). Germline V gene lookup returns CDR1 LNHDA and CDR2 SQIVND (reference sequence). V lost 8 bases, J lost 2 bases, and 13 bases lay in between. This CDR3 comprises 14 residues. CDR3 nucleotides: TGTGCCAGTGCCCCGGGACACCGCAATCAGCCCCAGCATTTT. It is translated as CASAPGHRNQPQHF.

As regards this clone: The junction departs from the called germline gene at one end, perhaps through a read error. The rearrangement links TRBV7-8 to TRBJ2-2; the match to TRBD2 covers 9 bases. The CDR3 is made up of 15 amino acids. Germline CDR1 is SGHVS and CDR2 is FQNEAQ. Here the CDR3 DNA reads TGTGCCAGCAGCATAGCGGGAGCTGGCACCGGGGAGCTGTTTTTT. It encodes CASSIAGAGTGELFF.

This clone is a singleton in its sample. This sequence joins TRBV9 and TRBJ2-1; 7 nucleotides align to TRBD1. This CDR3 comprises 14 residues. Germline V CDR1 and CDR2: SGDLS, YYNGEE. V lost 4 bases to trimming and J lost 6 bases; unmatched junction nucleotides: 7. The DNA of the CDR3 is TGTGCCAGCAGCACCCAGACAGGGAGCAATGAGCAGTTCTTC. Translated, it gives CASSTQTGSNEQFF.

The chain combines TRBV27 with TRBJ2-6; D unresolved. The CDR3 sequence is 14 residues long. The germline gives CDR1 MNHEY, CDR2 SMNVEV (reference sequence). V lost 6 bases and J lost 0, with 6 bases in between. The CDR3 region is CASRPLSGANVLTF. DNA for the CDR3: TGTGCCAGCAGACCACTCTCTGGGGCCAACGTCCTGACTTTC.

This clone was seen only a few times. The CDR3 region is CSVVGRGGFNEQFF. The DNA of the CDR3 is TGCAGCGTTGTTGGGCGCGGGGGGTTTAATGAGCAGTTCTTC. This sequence joins TRBV29-1 and TRBJ2-1, with 8 bases matching TRBD2. CDR3 length: 14 residues. Germline CDR1 and CDR2: SQVTM and ANQGSEA. V trimming: 4 bases; J trimming: 7 bases; junction bases outside the gene matches: 9.

The J gene is TRBJ2-1, the V gene TRBV21-1; the table's D call TRBD1 went unverified against the DNA. TRBV21-1 is a pseudogene segment. The CDR3 totals 16 residues. As DNA, the CDR3 is TGTGCCAGCAGCCTCCAAGTAGGGGCATCCTACAATGAGCAGTTCTTC. It specifies CASSLQVGASYNEQFF.

The chain combines TRBV5-5 with TRBJ1-1; D unresolved. Trimming cost V 4 bases and J 0 bases, with 4 bases left between them. The CDR3 loop spans 12 amino acids. The germline V gene encodes CDR1 SGHKS and CDR2 YYEKEE (reference sequence). Here the CDR3 DNA reads TGTGCCAGCAGCCCAGTGAACACTGAAGCTTTCTTT. It is translated as CASSPVNTEAFF.

The chain employs TRBV28 and TRBJ1-2; D is possibly TRBD1 (6 bases). The CDR3 sequence is 14 residues long. Germline assignment: CDR1 MDHEN and CDR2 SYDVKM. Trimming pared 6 bases from V and 4 bases from J, leaving 15 bases between. The CDR3 spells CASRVGGGVYGYTF. CDR3 coding DNA: TGTGCCAGCAGGGTGGGAGGGGGTGTCTATGGCTACACCTTC.

A remark on this clone: One end of the junction does not line up with germline, which may come from a read error. The V gene is TRBV5-1, the J gene TRBJ1-2; a weak D match, TRBD1 (6 bases). This CDR3 spans 15 amino acids. Germline V gives CDR1 SGHRS, CDR2 YFSETQ. In DNA form, the CDR3 reads TGCGCCAGCAGATCATCCAGGGGCTTAACCTATGACTACACCTTC. It yields the protein CASRSSRGLTYDYTF. The variable domain in full, with the rest retrieved from reference TRBV5-1 and TRBJ1-2, is KAGVTQTPRYLIKTRGQQVTLSCSPISGHRSVSWYQQTPGQGLQFLFEYFSETQRNKGNFPGRFSGRQFSNSRSEMNVSTLELGDSALYLCASRSSRGLTYDYTFGSGTRLTVV.

The V gene is TRBV10-3, the J gene TRBJ2-7, with 11 bases identical to TRBD1. Looked up from germline, CDR1 is ENHRY and CDR2 is SYGVKD. The CDR3 has 14 residues. The trim removed 6 bases at V and 7 bases at J, leaving 8 bases unmatched. Here the CDR3 reads CAIRPGQGAQEQYF. CDR3 DNA sequence: TGTGCCATCAGGCCCGGACAGGGGGCGCAAGAGCAGTACTTC.

The sample holds a few counts of this clone. The CDR3 bases are TGCAGCGTTGAAGGGCTAGCGTGGTACAATGAGCAGTTCTTC. The encoded protein is CSVEGLAWYNEQFF. The chain carries TRBV29-1 and TRBJ2-1; D may be TRBD2 (6 bases). Germline-derived CDR1 and CDR2 are SQVTM and ANQGSEA. The V end lost 1 base, the J end lost 4 bases, and 11 bases lay between the germline ends. The length of the CDR3 is 14 residues.

The chain is built from TRBV19 and TRBJ1-2; D gene unclear. The CDR3 contains 15 residues. The germline V gene encodes CDR1 LNHDA and CDR2 SQIVND (reference sequence). Trimming cost V 3 bases and J 2 bases, with 13 bases left between them. CDR3 DNA sequence: TGTGCCAGTAGTATGAGGTCGTTCCCAAACTATGGCTACACCTTC. Its translation: CASSMRSFPNYGYTF.

This chain connects TRBV27 to TRBJ2-7, with unresolved D. The CDR3 covers 13 residues. The V end lost 5 bases, the J end lost 4 bases, and 12 bases lay between the germline ends. Germline-derived CDR1 and CDR2 are MNHEY and SMNVEV (reference sequence). CDR3 nucleotide sequence: TGTGCCAGCAGTATTAGCCGGAATTACGAGCAGTACTTC. Translated: CASSISRNYEQYF.

The V and J genes are TRBV5-6 and TRBJ2-7; 7 bases fit TRBD1. The CDR3 extends over 13 amino acids. The V and J ends lost 1 base and 5 bases, in that order; junction bases with no gene match: 3. Germline assignment: CDR1 SGHDT and CDR2 YYEEEE. Here the CDR3 reads CASSLNRGDEQYF. The CDR3 DNA is TGTGCCAGCAGCTTGAACAGGGGAGACGAGCAGTACTTC.

The gene calls are TRBV7-2 and TRBJ2-2; D is uncertain. Germline V CDR1 and CDR2: SGHTA, FQGNSA. The CDR3 is 15 amino acids. Trimming shortened V by 2 bases and J by 6 bases, and 13 bases separated the two germline ends. The CDR3 nucleotides are TGTGCCAGCAGCTTACGCTCATTGGCTCCCGGGGAGCTGTTTTTT. Amino acid sequence: CASSLRSLAPGELFF. The entire variable domain, with the rest obtained from reference TRBV7-2 and TRBJ2-2, is as follows: GAGVSQSPSNKVTEKGKDVELRCDPISGHTALYWYRQSLGQGLEFLIYFQGNSAPDKSGLPSDRFSAERTGGSVSTLTIQRTQQEDSAVYLCASSLRSLAPGELFFGEGSRLTVL.

This clone came up once. The chain uses TRBV30 and TRBJ2-3, with D maybe TRBD1 (5 bases). Trimming cost V 6 bases and J 7 bases, with 11 bases left between them. The CDR3 covers 11 residues. Germline CDR1 is GTSNPN and CDR2 is SVGIG (reference sequence). The CDR3 sequence: CACPTVNTQYF. The CDR3 DNA follows: TGTGCCTGTCCGACAGTTAATACGCAGTATTTT.

The gene calls are TRBV2 and TRBJ1-5, with TRBD1 identical over 8 bases. The CDR3 totals 15 residues. V lost 6 bases, J lost 0 bases, and 4 bases stayed unmatched. Germline CDR1 and CDR2: SNHLY and FYNNEI. The CDR3 loop is CASRAGTGSNQPQHF. The CDR3 DNA sequence: TGTGCCAGCAGGGCCGGGACAGGTAGCAATCAGCCCCAGCATTTT.

This sequence joins TRBV6-5 and TRBJ1-3; 9 bases align to TRBD1. Germline V gives CDR1 MNHEY, CDR2 SVGAGI. V lost 6 bases to trimming and J lost 4 bases; unmatched junction nucleotides: 4. The CDR3 spans 14 residues. CDR3 amino acids: CASRPTGGGNTIYF. For the CDR3, the DNA is TGTGCCAGCAGGCCCACAGGGGGCGGAAACACCATATATTTT.

This rearrangement joins TRBV6-4 to TRBJ1-5, with D unresolved. Trimming pared 2 bases from V and 7 bases from J, leaving 12 bases between. The CDR3 spans 14 residues. Germline-derived CDR1 and CDR2 are MRHNA and SNTAGT. The CDR3 is CASSDSPGMQPQHF. The CDR3 nucleotides are TGTGCCAGCAGTGACAGTCCTGGGATGCAGCCCCAGCATTTT.

V usage is TRBV19 and J usage is TRBJ1-5; D might be TRBD1 (6 bases). Trimming took 7 bases from V and 4 from J, leaving 14 bases between them. The CDR3 has 14 amino acids. The V gene's germline CDR1 is LNHDA and CDR2 SQIVND (reference sequence). For the CDR3, the DNA is TGTGCCAGTACCACAGGGTACTCGAATCAGCCCCAGCATTTT. Translated, it gives CASTTGYSNQPQHF.

The J gene is TRBJ2-3, the V gene TRBV5-1; D call uncertain. V was trimmed by 0 bases and J by 0 bases, leaving 11 bases between them. CDR3 size: 16 residues. The germline CDR1 and CDR2 sequences are SGHRS and YFSETQ. CDR3 in DNA: TGCGCCAGCAGCTTGGTTGGCGGCGCTAGCACAGATACGCAGTATTTT. Protein: CASSLVGGASTDTQYF.

This chain connects TRBV11-2 to TRBJ2-3; 10 nucleotides line up with TRBD2. Looked up from germline, CDR1 is SGHAT and CDR2 is FQNNGV. CDR3 size: 19 residues. V shed 1 base and J 1 base; nucleotides not matched to a gene: 11. The CDR3 DNA reads as TGTGCCAGCAGCTTAGTAAGTCCCAGGCTAGCGGGGGGCACAGATACGCAGTATTTT. Amino acid sequence: CASSLVSPRLAGGTDTQYF.

The V call is TRBV9, the J call TRBJ2-7; D might be TRBD2 (5 bases). V lost 0 bases, J lost 3 bases, and 10 bases lay in between. The CDR3 sequence is 14 residues long. Germline CDR1 and CDR2: SGDLS and YYNGEE. Here the CDR3 DNA reads TGTGCCAGCAGCGTAGACACCGGGAACTACGAGCAGTACTTC. It yields the protein CASSVDTGNYEQYF.

This chain uses TRBV19 with TRBJ2-7; D is perhaps TRBD1 or TRBD2 (5 bases each). The CDR3 runs to 16 residues. CDR1 and CDR2 from the germline V gene are LNHDA and SQIVND (reference sequence). V was pared by 1 base and J by 5 bases, with 18 bases between. The CDR3 spells CASSIAAAGSVDEQYF. In DNA form, the CDR3 reads TGTGCCAGTAGTATAGCGGCGGCAGGGAGTGTGGACGAGCAGTACTTC. Using reference TRBV19 and TRBJ2-7 for the parts outside the CDR3, the full variable domain is DGGITQSPKYLFRKEGQNVTLSCEQNLNHDAMYWYRQDPGQGLRLIYYSQIVNDFQKGDIAEGYSVSREKKESFPLTVTSAQKNPTAFYLCASSIAAAGSVDEQYFGPGTRLTVT.

The CDR3 coding sequence is TGCGCCAGCAGCTTGTCCCACTTGAAGGCCAATGAGCAGTTCTTC. Translating gives CASSLSHLKANEQFF. This chain uses TRBV5-1 with TRBJ2-1; D remains unclear. The V gene lost 1 base and the J gene lost 6 bases, with 14 bases spanning the gap. The length of the CDR3 is 15 residues. Germline V CDR1 and CDR2: SGHRS, YFSETQ.

The gene calls are TRBV2 and TRBJ1-1; D gene ambiguous. The germline CDR1 and CDR2 sequences are SNHLY and FYNNEI. This CDR3 is 12 amino acids long. V was pared by 8 bases and J by 1 base, with 8 bases between. The CDR3 protein is CASGGQNTEAFF. The CDR3 coding sequence is TGTGCCAGCGGAGGGCAGAACACTGAAGCTTTCTTT.

The V call is TRBV9, the J call TRBJ2-5, with a possible D match to TRBD2 (6 bases). The V gene's germline CDR1 is SGDLS and CDR2 YYNGEE. The CDR3 consists of 14 residues. V was shortened by 0 bases and J by 8 bases, with 14 bases between the two germline ends. The DNA of the CDR3 is TGTGCCAGCAGCGTAGCTCTGGGGGGAGGAACCCAGTACTTC. Translated, it gives CASSVALGGGTQYF. The full variable domain, rest sourced from reference TRBV9 and TRBJ2-5, is DSGVTQTPKHLITATGQRVTLRCSPRSGDLSVYWYQQSLDQGLQFLIQYYNGEERAKGNILERFSAQQFPDLHSELNLSSLELGDSALYFCASSVALGGGTQYFGPGTRLLVL.